A selection of T cell receptor beta chains follows, all from one sample in a study of graft-versus-host responses after intestinal transplantation. No cognate antigen is known for these TCRs. Sequencing used immunoSEQ multiplex PCR; TCRdb keeps in-frame clones, though not all of them. The sample has some 88,000 clones, about 92% seen once; the top ten hold 2% to 2.5%. The sequences come from unstimulated CD8+ T cells sorted from spleen or lymph node cells, collected before intestinal transplant. The receptors come from a human donor who received an intestinal transplant. Both conserved end residues are part of each CDR3. A D gene is named only where the DNA matches it firmly. The size field is filled for only some rows; it gives once, few, many or a size class.

TRBJ1-1 | . | . | TRBV4-3 | CASSQDREGLNTEAFF | TGCGCCAGCAGCCAAGATCGTGAGGGCCTGAACACTGAAGCTTTCTTT
TRBJ2-6 | . | . | TRBV11-2 | CASMTQGGDLWEANVLTF | TGTGCCAGCATGACACAGGGAGGGGACCTCTGGGAGGCCAACGTCCTGACTTTC
TRBJ1-4 | TRBD1 | . | TRBV6-1 | CASSELRQGANEKLFF | TGTGCCAGCAGTGAATTACGACAGGGGGCTAATGAAAAACTGTTTTTT
TRBJ1-1 | . | . | TRBV21-1 | CASSRAVWAGNAEAFF | TGTGCCAGCAGCAGGGCGGTATGGGCAGGGAACGCTGAAGCTTTCTTT
TRBJ1-2 | . | . | TRBV15 | CATSTGGGYTF | TGTGCCACCTCGACTGGAGGTGGCTACACCTTC
TRBJ2-7 | . | . | TRBV5-1 | CASSPGEQGTYEQYF | TGCGCCAGCAGCCCTGGGGAACAGGGAACCTACGAGCAGTACTTC
TRBJ1-4 | TRBD1 | once | TRBV4-1 | CASSQEPGTATNEKLFF | TGCGCCAGCAGCCAAGAGCCAGGGACAGCAACTAATGAAAAACTGTTTTTT
TRBJ1-1 | TRBD1 | . | TRBV5-1 | CASSLDRGPEAFF | TGCGCCAGCAGCCTTGACAGGGGGCCTGAAGCTTTCTTT
TRBJ2-3 | . | . | TRBV15 | CATSTRRVADTQYF | TGTGCCACCAGCACGAGGAGGGTGGCAGATACGCAGTATTTT
TRBJ2-7 | TRBD1 | once | TRBV29-1 | CSVSGTASYEQYF | TGCAGCGTCTCCGGGACAGCCTCCTACGAGCAGTACTTC
TRBJ2-7 | TRBD1 | . | TRBV7-9 | CASSQEEPGQGWVEQYF | TGTGCCAGCAGCCAAGAAGAACCGGGACAGGGATGGGTCGAGCAGTACTTC
TRBJ2-7 | . | . | TRBV19 | CASSWGDEQYF | TGTGCCAGTAGTTGGGGCGACGAGCAGTACTTC
TRBJ1-4 | . | . | TRBV21-1 | CAKYPGESTNEKLFF | TGTGCCAAGTACCCAGGGGAATCAACTAATGAAAAACTGTTTTTT
TRBJ1-1 | . | . | TRBV6-1 | CASSEARYYEAFF | TGTGCCAGCAGTGAAGCCAGATATTACGAAGCTTTCTTT
TRBJ2-2 | TRBD1 | . | TRBV10-3 | CAISEPGQGLNNTGELFF | TGTGCCATCAGTGAGCCGGGACAGGGGTTGAATAACACCGGGGAGCTGTTTTTT
TRBJ1-3 | . | . | TRBV9 | CASGPGGGNTIYF | TGTGCCAGCGGGCCCGGGGGGGGAAACACCATATATTTT
TRBJ2-1 | TRBD1 | . | TRBV14 | CASSPTGSPNEQFF | TGTGCCAGCAGCCCGACAGGGAGCCCCAATGAGCAGTTCTTC
TRBJ1-3 | . | once | TRBV7-2 | CASSLGGGRFSGNTIYF | TGTGCCAGCAGCTTAGGGGGGGGGCGCTTCTCTGGAAACACCATATATTTT